These 3 T cell receptor beta chains came from one sample sequenced in a study of T cells in Graves' hyperthyroidism and ophthalmopathy. RNA transcripts provided the source from which TCR beta CDR3 regions were amplified. The HTBI primer set served for first-round RT-PCR of the TCR CDR3. TCRdb re-derived calls from the multiplex PCR reads in MiXCR, one entry per CDR3 protein. The sample comprises hundreds of thousands of distinct CDR3 sequences, around 45% of which are singletons, and 8.2% rests with the top ten. Material: peripheral blood or thyroid tissue (not recorded which). The receptors come from a woman aged 18-29 years with Graves' hyperthyroidism.

This clonotype was observed at least ten times. The chain carries TRBV19 and TRBJ2-2, with D perhaps matching TRBD1 or TRBD2 (5 bases each). The germline gives CDR1 LNHDA, CDR2 SQIVND (reference sequence). This CDR3 contains 14 residues. V lost 8 bases and J lost 1, with 11 bases in between. CDR3 DNA: TGTGCCAGTCGGGGCCCGCAGAACACCGGGGAGCTGTTTTTT. Encoded protein: CASRGPQNTGELFF.

The genes are TRBV10-3 and TRBJ2-5, with 8 bases matching TRBD1. The CDR3 extends over 13 amino acids. Germline CDR1 is ENHRY and CDR2 is SYGVKD. V was pared by 10 bases and J by 5 bases, with 9 bases of the junction left unmatched. CDR3 sequence (DNA): TGTGCCAGCGGCGGGACAGGACGTGAGACCCAGTACTTC. Translation gives CASGGTGRETQYF.

Concerning this clonotype itself: It may be a read error: a sequence one base away is much more abundant. V and J are TRBV20-1 and TRBJ2-7; TRBD1 agrees at 7 bases. Germline V gene data show CDR1 as DFQATT and CDR2 as SNEGSKA (reference sequence). The CDR3 runs 12 residues. V lost 5 bases to trimming and J lost 2 bases; unmatched junction nucleotides: 3. CDR3 in DNA: TGCAGTGCTGGACAGGTAGCCTACGAGCAGTACTTC. Protein sequence: CSAGQVAYEQYF.